This passage covers 20 T cell receptor beta chains from one sample sequenced in a study of blood T cell repertoires in COVID-19. Clones were sequenced by immunoSEQ multiplex PCR, and TCRdb holds only the in-frame ones, with some missing. The sample lists 440,000 or so clones; 89% were seen once. Sequencing input: peripheral blood. The receptors stem from a woman between 40 and 50 years old with COVID-19, enrolled during active disease.

This chain joins TRBV9 and TRBJ2-7; unclear D gene. Germline CDR1 reads SGDLS; CDR2 reads YYNGEE. There are 14 residues in the CDR3. V lost 0 bases and J lost 5, with 12 bases in between. CDR3 in DNA: TGTGCCAGCAGCGTAGATGCGCGTCTCCACGAGCAGTACTTC. Translated, it gives CASSVDARLHEQYF. The complete variable domain, with remaining parts taken from reference TRBV9 and TRBJ2-7, reads DSGVTQTPKHLITATGQRVTLRCSPRSGDLSVYWYQQSLDQGLQFLIQYYNGEERAKGNILERFSAQQFPDLHSELNLSSLELGDSALYFCASSVDARLHEQYFGPGTRLTVT.

This clone is a singleton in its sample. The chain recombines TRBV4-3 with TRBJ1-2, with D hard to call. V was shortened by 3 bases and J by 0 bases, with 14 bases between the two germline ends. The CDR3 contains 16 residues. Germline V CDR1 and CDR2: LGHNA, YSLEER. The DNA for the CDR3 is TGCGCCAGCAGCCAGCAAACGACGGGAGCTAACTATGGCTACACCTTC. Its translation is CASSQQTTGANYGYTF.

J is TRBJ1-1 and V is TRBV6-2 or TRBV6-3; D is uncertain. Germline V lookup: CDR1 MNHEY, CDR2 SVGEGT. The CDR3 loop spans 12 amino acids. With 6 bases removed from V and 5 bases from J, the gap between germline ends came to 10 bases. For the CDR3, the DNA is TGTGCCAGCAGCCGCCACGAGACTGAAGCTTTCTTT. Residues: CASSRHETEAFF.

This sequence joins TRBV5-1 and TRBJ2-2; TRBD1 is a possible D gene (5 bases). Germline V gene data show CDR1 as SGHRS and CDR2 as YFSETQ. The CDR3 is 16 residues long. Trimming stripped 3 bases from V and 2 bases from J, with 14 bases between. Written as DNA, the CDR3 is TGCGCCAGCAGCTCGGACACAGGATCAAACACCGGGGAGCTGTTTTTT. It encodes CASSSDTGSNTGELFF. Variable domain in full (rest from reference TRBV5-1 and TRBJ2-2): KAGVTQTPRYLIKTRGQQVTLSCSPISGHRSVSWYQQTPGQGLQFLFEYFSETQRNKGNFPGRFSGRQFSNSRSEMNVSTLELGDSALYLCASSSDTGSNTGELFFGEGSRLTVL.

V is TRBV4-1 and J is TRBJ2-2; D is possibly TRBD2 (7 bases). Trimming left V 5 bases short and J 2 bases short, with 15 bases between. Germline V gene sequence: CDR1 MGHRA, CDR2 YSYEKL. This CDR3 is built from 16 residues. In DNA, the CDR3 is TGCGCCAGCAGCTCCCGCGGGGGCCATAACACCGGGGAGCTGTTTTTT. It specifies CASSSRGGHNTGELFF.

The V call is TRBV6-2 or TRBV6-3, the J call TRBJ1-5; D gene ambiguous. Per the germline V gene, CDR1 is MNHEY and CDR2 is SVGEGT. V was trimmed by 3 bases and J by 6 bases, leaving 15 bases between them. There are 15 residues in the CDR3. The CDR3 DNA is TGTGCCAGCAGTTATTTTCCGGGGTCGGGTCAGCCCCAGCATTTT. Amino acids: CASSYFPGSGQPQHF.

This clone was seen just once. This rearrangement joins TRBV5-6 to TRBJ1-3; 7 positions match TRBD1. Germline lookup yields CDR1 SGHDT and CDR2 YYEEEE. This CDR3 is 15 amino acids long. V gave up 3 bases and J gave up 4 bases; unmatched junction bases: 7. The CDR3, as DNA: TGTGCCAGCAGCTCCTTAGACAGGGCCGGAAACACCATATATTTT. Translation: CASSSLDRAGNTIYF.

The chain recombines TRBV5-1 with TRBJ1-1, with TRBD1 identical over 11 bases. Looked up from germline, CDR1 is SGHRS and CDR2 is YFSETQ. This CDR3 is 18 amino acids long. The V and J ends lost 0 bases and 0 bases, in that order; junction bases with no gene match: 7. The CDR3 DNA reads as TGCGCCAGCAGCTTGGCGCGGGACAGGGGGACCCTGAACACTGAAGCTTTCTTT. It specifies CASSLARDRGTLNTEAFF.

V is TRBV5-4 and J is TRBJ1-4, with 10 nucleotides matching TRBD1. The CDR3 is 15 residues long. J lost 15 bases, V lost 0 bases, and 11 bases had no gene match. CDR1 and CDR2 from the germline V gene are SGHNT and YYREEE (reference sequence). The DNA for the CDR3 is TGTGCCAGCAGCTTGGTTCTAGGAGGGACAGGGGTAGTGTTTTTT. Residues: CASSLVLGGTGVVFF.

This clone was counted once. The chain employs TRBV28 and TRBJ1-5, with D perhaps TRBD1 (5 bases). V was clipped by 7 bases and J by 7 bases, with 17 bases between them. The CDR3 is made up of 14 amino acids. Germline V CDR1 and CDR2: MDHEN, SYDVKM. CDR3 loop: CASILSGRGQPQHF. The DNA of the CDR3 is TGTGCCAGCATCCTCTCAGGGAGGGGACAGCCCCAGCATTTT. Together with reference TRBV28 and TRBJ1-5, the CDR3 gives the full variable domain: DVKVTQSSRYLVKRTGEKVFLECVQDMDHENMFWYRQDPGLGLRLIYFSYDVKMKEKGDIPEGYSVSREKKERFSLILESASTNQTSMYLCASILSGRGQPQHFGDGTRLSIL.

The rearrangement joins TRBV11-2 to TRBJ1-1; 7 bases agree with TRBD1. This CDR3 contains 14 residues. Germline values: CDR1 SGHAT, CDR2 FQNNGV. The V segment lost 0 bases and the J segment 5 bases; nucleotides outside the gene matches: 3. CDR3 amino acids: CASSLEGGRTEAFF. CDR3 sequence (DNA): TGTGCCAGCAGCTTAGAAGGGGGCAGGACTGAAGCTTTCTTT.

The chain links TRBV30 to TRBJ1-2, with a tentative D call TRBD1 (6 bases). CDR1 GTSNPN and CDR2 SVGIG come from the germline V gene (reference sequence). CDR3 length: 15 amino acids. The V and J ends lost 1 base and 3 bases respectively, with 15 bases between them. CDR3 amino acids: CAWSGPGGAHYGYTF. In DNA, the CDR3 is TGTGCCTGGAGTGGGCCTGGGGGGGCGCACTATGGCTACACCTTC.

CDR3 in DNA: TGTGCCATCAGGAGGGAGCGGGGGAACACAGATACGCAGTATTTT. Protein sequence: CAIRRERGNTDTQYF. The rearrangement joins TRBV10-3 to TRBJ2-3; 8 nucleotides match TRBD2. The CDR3 extends over 15 amino acids. Unmatched junction bases numbered 7, after V lost 6 bases and J lost 2 bases. From germline, CDR1 is ENHRY and CDR2 SYGVKD.

The chain joins TRBV6-5 to TRBJ2-7; no clear D gene. There are 12 residues in the CDR3. Deletions cut 5 bases from V and 4 bases from J, with 9 bases between. CDR1 and CDR2 (germline): MNHEY, SVGAGI. CDR3 nucleotides: TGTGCCAGCAGTAAAAGCAGGTACGAGCAGTACTTC. This sequence encodes CASSKSRYEQYF.

The rearrangement links TRBV27 to TRBJ1-3, with TRBD1 matching over 9 bases. Germline CDR1 reads MNHEY; CDR2 reads SMNVEV (reference sequence). Trimming removed 6 bases from V and 9 bases from J; junction bases left unmatched: 9. This CDR3 has 14 amino acids. The chain's CDR3 is CASRGRGQGSTIYF. CDR3 sequence (DNA): TGTGCCAGCAGGGGACGGGGACAGGGCAGCACCATATATTTT.

The chain uses TRBV11-2 and TRBJ2-2; a weak D match, TRBD1 (5 bases). The V gene lost 4 bases and the J gene lost 0 bases, with 12 bases spanning the gap. Looked up from germline, CDR1 is SGHAT and CDR2 is FQNNGV. The CDR3 covers 16 residues. The CDR3 bases are TGTGCCAGCAGCTCCAAGGGGCGCGCGAACACCGGGGAGCTGTTTTTT. Residues: CASSSKGRANTGELFF. Full variable domain (remainder filled in from reference TRBV11-2 and TRBJ2-2): EAGVAQSPRYKIIEKRQSVAFWCNPISGHATLYWYQQILGQGPKLLIQFQNNGVVDDSQLPKDRFSAERLKGVDSTLKIQPAKLEDSAVYLCASSSKGRANTGELFFGEGSRLTVL.

CDR3 sequence reads: CASSVEGAWSNEQFF. The CDR3 DNA follows: TGTGCCAGCAGCGTAGAGGGGGCCTGGAGCAATGAGCAGTTCTTC. This chain uses TRBV9 with TRBJ2-1; 7 positions agree with TRBD1. This CDR3 region has 15 residues. Germline values: CDR1 SGDLS, CDR2 YYNGEE. After removal of 0 bases from V and 6 bases from J, the junction contained 6 bases not matched to a gene.

The rearrangement joins TRBV2 to TRBJ1-1; D gene ambiguous. The germline gives CDR1 SNHLY, CDR2 FYNNEI. This CDR3 has 13 amino acids. V shed 5 bases and J shed 5 bases, with 12 bases lying between them. The CDR3 sequence is CASSPESGTEAFF. The CDR3 DNA reads as TGTGCCAGCAGTCCAGAGTCAGGTACTGAAGCTTTCTTT.

The chain employs TRBV10-3 and TRBJ2-1; D may be TRBD2 (5 bases). Between the trimmed V and J ends, which lost 5 bases and 0 bases, there was a span of 8 bases. The length of the CDR3 is 14 residues. Germline loops: CDR1 ENHRY, CDR2 SYGVKD. CDR3 nucleotide sequence: TGTGCCATCAGTCCGGGAAGCTCCTACAATGAGCAGTTCTTC. Amino acid sequence: CAISPGSSYNEQFF.

The J gene is TRBJ2-7, the V gene TRBV5-8; TRBD1 aligns across 7 bases. There are 14 residues in the CDR3. Trimming removed 4 bases from V and 3 bases from J; junction bases left unmatched: 7. Germline V gene data show CDR1 as SGHTS and CDR2 as YDEGEE. CDR3 coding DNA: TGTGCCAGCAGCGAGTTGGGACAGAACTACGAGCAGTACTTC. Amino acids: CASSELGQNYEQYF.